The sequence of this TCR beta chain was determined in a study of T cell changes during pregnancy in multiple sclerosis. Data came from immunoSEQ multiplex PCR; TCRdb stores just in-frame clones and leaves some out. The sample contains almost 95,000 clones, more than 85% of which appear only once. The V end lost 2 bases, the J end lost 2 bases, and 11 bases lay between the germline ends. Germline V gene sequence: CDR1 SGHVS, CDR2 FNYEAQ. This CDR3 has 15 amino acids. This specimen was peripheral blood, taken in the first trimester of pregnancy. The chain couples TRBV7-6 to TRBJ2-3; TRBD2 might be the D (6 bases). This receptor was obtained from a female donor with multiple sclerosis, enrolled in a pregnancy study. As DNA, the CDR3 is TGTGCCAGCAGCTTATTGGGCGGGACCACAGATACGCAGTATTTT. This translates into CASSLLGGTTDTQYF.